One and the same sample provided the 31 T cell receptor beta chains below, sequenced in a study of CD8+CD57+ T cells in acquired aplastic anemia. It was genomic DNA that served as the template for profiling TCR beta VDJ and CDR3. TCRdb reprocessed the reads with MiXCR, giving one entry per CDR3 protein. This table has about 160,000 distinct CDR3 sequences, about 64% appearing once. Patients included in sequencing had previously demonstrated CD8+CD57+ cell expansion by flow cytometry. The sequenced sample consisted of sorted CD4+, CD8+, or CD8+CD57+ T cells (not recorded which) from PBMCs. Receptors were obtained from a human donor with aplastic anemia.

The CDR3 nucleotides are TGTGCCGGTGGGGGCGGCTATGGCTACACCTTC. The encoded protein is CAGGGGYGYTF. This rearrangement joins TRBV7-9 to TRBJ1-2; weak D call: TRBD1 (6 bases). Germline V gene sequence: CDR1 SEHNR, CDR2 FQNEAQ (reference sequence). The CDR3 is 11 amino acids. The V end was cut by 11 bases, the J end by 4 bases, with 11 bases between.

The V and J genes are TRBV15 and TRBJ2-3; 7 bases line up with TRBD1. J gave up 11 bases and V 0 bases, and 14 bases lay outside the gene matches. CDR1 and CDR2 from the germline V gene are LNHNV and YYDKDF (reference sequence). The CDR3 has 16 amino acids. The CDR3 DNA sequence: TGTGCCACCAGCAGAGATGGGGACAGATCCTACAATGAGCAGTATTTT. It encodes CATSRDGDRSYNEQYF.

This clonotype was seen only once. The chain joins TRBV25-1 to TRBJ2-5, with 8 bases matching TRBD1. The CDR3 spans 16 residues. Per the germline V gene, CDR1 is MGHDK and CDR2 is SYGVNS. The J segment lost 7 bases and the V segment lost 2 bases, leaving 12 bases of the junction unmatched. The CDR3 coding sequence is TGTGCCAGCAGTGAAGTTTCAGGACAGGGTTTAGGGACCCAGTACTTC. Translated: CASSEVSGQGLGTQYF.

This CDR3 is CASSNVQGQETQYF. The CDR3 bases are TGTGCCAGCAGCAACGTACAGGGCCAAGAGACCCAGTACTTC. The chain uses TRBV7-9 and TRBJ2-5; maybe TRBD1 (6 bases). Germline values: CDR1 SEHNR, CDR2 FQNEAQ (reference sequence). V lost 5 bases and J 1 base, leaving 11 bases between the germline ends. This CDR3 has 14 residues. Combining the CDR3 with reference TRBV7-9 and TRBJ2-5 gives the whole variable domain DTGVSQNPRHKITKRGQNVTFRCDPISEHNRLYWYRQTLGQGPEFLTYFQNEAQLEKSRLLSDRFSAERPKGSFSTLEIQRTEQGDSAMYLCASSNVQGQETQYFGPGTRLLVL.

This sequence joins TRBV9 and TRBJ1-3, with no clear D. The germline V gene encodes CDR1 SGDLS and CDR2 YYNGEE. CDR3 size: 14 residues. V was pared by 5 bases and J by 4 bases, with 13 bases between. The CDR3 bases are TGTGCCAGCAGGGCCGGGCTCTCCGGAAACACCATATATTTT. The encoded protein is CASRAGLSGNTIYF.

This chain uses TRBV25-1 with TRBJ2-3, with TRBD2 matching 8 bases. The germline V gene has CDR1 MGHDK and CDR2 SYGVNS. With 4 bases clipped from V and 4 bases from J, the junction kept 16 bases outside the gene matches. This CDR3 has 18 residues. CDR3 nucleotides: TGTGCCAGCAGTGCTAGAGATGGGAGTAGCGGGATTTCAGATACGCAGTATTTT. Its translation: CASSARDGSSGISDTQYF.

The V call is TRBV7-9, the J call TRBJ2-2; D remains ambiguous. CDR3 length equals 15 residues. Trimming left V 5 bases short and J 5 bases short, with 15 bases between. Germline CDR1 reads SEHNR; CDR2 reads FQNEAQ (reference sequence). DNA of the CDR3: TGTGCCAGCAGCAGTACCGTAAAAGGGACCGGGGAGCTGTTTTTT. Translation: CASSSTVKGTGELFF.

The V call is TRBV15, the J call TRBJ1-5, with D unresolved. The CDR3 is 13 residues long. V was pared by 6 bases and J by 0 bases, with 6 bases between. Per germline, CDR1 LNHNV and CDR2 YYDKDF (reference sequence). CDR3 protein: CATSWDSNQPQHF. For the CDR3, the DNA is TGTGCCACCAGTTGGGATAGCAATCAGCCCCAGCATTTT.

In DNA form, the CDR3 reads TGTGCCAGCAGTGGAAAGAGCGGGGGGGCCGATACGCAGTATTTT. Translated, it gives CASSGKSGGADTQYF. V is TRBV2 and J is TRBJ2-3; 10 nucleotides match TRBD2. Germline V CDR1 and CDR2: SNHLY, FYNNEI. With 4 bases clipped from V and 6 bases from J, the junction kept 7 bases outside the gene matches. This CDR3 region has 15 residues.

The CDR3 region is CSVAGSHYEQYF. CDR3 DNA sequence: TGCAGCGTAGCAGGGTCCCACTACGAGCAGTACTTC. The chain combines TRBV29-1 with TRBJ2-7; D perhaps matches TRBD1 (5 bases). The germline V and J ends were trimmed by 6 bases and 3 bases, with 12 bases remaining between them. The CDR3 has 12 residues. Germline V lookup: CDR1 SQVTM, CDR2 ANQGSEA.

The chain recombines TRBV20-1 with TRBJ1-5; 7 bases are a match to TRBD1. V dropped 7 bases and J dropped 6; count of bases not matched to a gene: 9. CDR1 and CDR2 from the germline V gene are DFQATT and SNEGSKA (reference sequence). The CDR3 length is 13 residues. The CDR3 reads CSDEGAGGQPQHF. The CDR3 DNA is TGCAGTGATGAGGGGGCAGGGGGTCAGCCCCAGCATTTT.

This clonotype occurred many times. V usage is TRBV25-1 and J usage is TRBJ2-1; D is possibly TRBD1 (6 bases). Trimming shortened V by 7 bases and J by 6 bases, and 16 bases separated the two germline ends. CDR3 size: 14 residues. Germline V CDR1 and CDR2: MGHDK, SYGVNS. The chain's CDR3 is CASTSQGKGNEQFF. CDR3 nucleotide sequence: TGTGCCAGCACGTCCCAGGGGAAAGGCAATGAGCAGTTCTTC.

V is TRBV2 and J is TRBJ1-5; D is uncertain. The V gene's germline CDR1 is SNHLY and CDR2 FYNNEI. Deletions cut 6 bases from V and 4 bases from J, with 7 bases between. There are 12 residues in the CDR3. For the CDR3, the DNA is TGTGCCAGCAGCGACGTTAATCAGCCCCAGCATTTT. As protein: CASSDVNQPQHF.

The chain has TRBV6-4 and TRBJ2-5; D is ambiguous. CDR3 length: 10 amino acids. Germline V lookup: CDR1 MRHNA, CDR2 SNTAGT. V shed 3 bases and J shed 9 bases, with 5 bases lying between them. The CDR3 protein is CASSDQPQYF. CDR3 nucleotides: TGTGCCAGCAGTGATCAGCCCCAGTACTTC.

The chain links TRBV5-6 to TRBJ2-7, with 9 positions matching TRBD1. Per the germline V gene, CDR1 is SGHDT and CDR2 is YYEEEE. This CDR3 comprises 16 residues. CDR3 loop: CPSSLYPGQGLDEQYV. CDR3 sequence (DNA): TGTCCCAGCAGTTTATACCCGGGACAGGGATTGGACGAGCAGTACGTC.

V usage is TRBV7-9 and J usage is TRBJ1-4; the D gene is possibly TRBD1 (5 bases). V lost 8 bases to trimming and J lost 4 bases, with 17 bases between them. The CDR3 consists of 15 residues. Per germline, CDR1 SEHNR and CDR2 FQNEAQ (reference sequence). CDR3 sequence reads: CASGFWNGGNEKLFF. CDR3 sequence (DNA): TGTGCCAGCGGTTTCTGGAATGGGGGTAATGAAAAACTGTTTTTT.

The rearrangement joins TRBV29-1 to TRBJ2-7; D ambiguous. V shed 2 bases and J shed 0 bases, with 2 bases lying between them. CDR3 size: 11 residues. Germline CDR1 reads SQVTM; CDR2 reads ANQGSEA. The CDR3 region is CSVESSYEQYF. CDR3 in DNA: TGCAGCGTTGAAAGCTCCTACGAGCAGTACTTC.

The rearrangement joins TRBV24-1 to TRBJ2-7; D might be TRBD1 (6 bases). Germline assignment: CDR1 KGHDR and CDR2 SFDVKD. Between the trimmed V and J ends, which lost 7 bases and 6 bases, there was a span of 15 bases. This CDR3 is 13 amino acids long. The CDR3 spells CATRDRDTGEQYF. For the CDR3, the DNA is TGTGCCACCAGGGACCGGGACACGGGCGAGCAGTACTTC.

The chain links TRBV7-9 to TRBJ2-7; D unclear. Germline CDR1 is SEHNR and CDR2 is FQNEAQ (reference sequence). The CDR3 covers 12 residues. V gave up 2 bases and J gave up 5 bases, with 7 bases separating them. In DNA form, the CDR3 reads TGTGCCAGCAGCTTATATGTTCACGAGCAGTACTTC. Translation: CASSLYVHEQYF.

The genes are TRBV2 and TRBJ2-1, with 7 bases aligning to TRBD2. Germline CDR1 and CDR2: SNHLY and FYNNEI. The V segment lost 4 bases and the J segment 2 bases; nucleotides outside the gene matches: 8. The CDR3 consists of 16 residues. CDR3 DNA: TGTGCCAGCAGTGCGTCAACCGGGACTACCTACAATGAGCAGTTCTTC. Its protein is CASSASTGTTYNEQFF.

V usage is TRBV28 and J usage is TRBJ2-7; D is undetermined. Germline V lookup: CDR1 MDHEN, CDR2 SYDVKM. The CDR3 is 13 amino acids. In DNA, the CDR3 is TGTGCCACCAGTTTCAGTATCTCCTACGAGCAGTACGTC. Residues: CATSFSISYEQYV.

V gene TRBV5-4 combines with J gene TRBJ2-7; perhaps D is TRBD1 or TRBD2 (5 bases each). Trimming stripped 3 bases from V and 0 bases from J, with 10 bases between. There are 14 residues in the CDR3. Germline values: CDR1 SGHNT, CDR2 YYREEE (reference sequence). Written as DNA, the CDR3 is TGTGCCAGCAGCTCGGGACGAAGCTCCTACGAGCAGTACTTC. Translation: CASSSGRSSYEQYF.

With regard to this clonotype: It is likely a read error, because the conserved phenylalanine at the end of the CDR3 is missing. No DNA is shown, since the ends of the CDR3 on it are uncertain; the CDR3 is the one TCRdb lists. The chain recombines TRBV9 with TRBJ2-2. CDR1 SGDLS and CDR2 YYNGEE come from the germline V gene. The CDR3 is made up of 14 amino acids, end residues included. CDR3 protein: CASSHQARLGEQFS.

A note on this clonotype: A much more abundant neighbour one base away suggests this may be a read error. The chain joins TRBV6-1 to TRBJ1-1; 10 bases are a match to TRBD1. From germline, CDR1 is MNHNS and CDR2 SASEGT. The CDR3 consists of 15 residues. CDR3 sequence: CASSYLRQGANEALF. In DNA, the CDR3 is TGTGCCAGCAGTTATCTCCGACAGGGGGCCAATGAAGCTCTCTTT.

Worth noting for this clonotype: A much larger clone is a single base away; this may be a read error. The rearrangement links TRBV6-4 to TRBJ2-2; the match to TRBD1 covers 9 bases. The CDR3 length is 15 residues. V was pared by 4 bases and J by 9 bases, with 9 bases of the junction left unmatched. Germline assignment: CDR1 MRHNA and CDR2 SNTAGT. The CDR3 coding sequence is TGTGCCAGCAGTGCGGGACAGGGTGTAACCAGGGAGCTGTTTTTT. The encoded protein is CASSAGQGVTRELFF.

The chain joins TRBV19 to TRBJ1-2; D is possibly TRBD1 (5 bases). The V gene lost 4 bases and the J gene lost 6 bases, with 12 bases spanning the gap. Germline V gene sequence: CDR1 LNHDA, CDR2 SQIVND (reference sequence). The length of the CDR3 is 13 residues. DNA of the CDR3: TGTGCCAGTAGTAAATGGGCAGGGAATGGCTACACCTTC. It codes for CASSKWAGNGYTF.

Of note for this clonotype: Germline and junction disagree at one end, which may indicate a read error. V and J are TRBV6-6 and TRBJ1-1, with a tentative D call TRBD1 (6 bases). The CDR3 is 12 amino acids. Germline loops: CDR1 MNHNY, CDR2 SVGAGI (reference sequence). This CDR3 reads CAISGQGSEAFF. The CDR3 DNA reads TGTGCCATCAGTGGGCAGGGGTCTGAAGCTTTCTTT.

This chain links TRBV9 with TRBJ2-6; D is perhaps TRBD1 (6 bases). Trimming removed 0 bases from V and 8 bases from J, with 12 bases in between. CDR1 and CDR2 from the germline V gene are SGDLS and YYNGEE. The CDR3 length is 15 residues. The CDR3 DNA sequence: TGTGCCAGCAGCGTAGGGTGGGGGCGGACCAACGTCCTGACTTTC. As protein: CASSVGWGRTNVLTF.

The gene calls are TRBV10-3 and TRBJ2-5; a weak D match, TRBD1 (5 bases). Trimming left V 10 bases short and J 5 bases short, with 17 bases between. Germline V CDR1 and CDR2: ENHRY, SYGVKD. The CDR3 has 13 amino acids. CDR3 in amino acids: CASSRDLGETQYF. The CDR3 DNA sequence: TGTGCCAGCAGCAGGGATTTGGGGGAGACCCAGTACTTC.

CDR3 amino acids: CASSLVWGRFANEQFF. The CDR3 DNA sequence: TGCGCCAGCAGCTTGGTTTGGGGGCGCTTCGCCAATGAGCAGTTCTTC. V gene TRBV5-1 combines with J gene TRBJ2-1, with D perhaps matching TRBD1 (6 bases). The germline V and J ends were trimmed by 0 bases and 6 bases, with 16 bases remaining between them. CDR1 and CDR2 (germline): SGHRS, YFSETQ. The length of the CDR3 is 16 residues.

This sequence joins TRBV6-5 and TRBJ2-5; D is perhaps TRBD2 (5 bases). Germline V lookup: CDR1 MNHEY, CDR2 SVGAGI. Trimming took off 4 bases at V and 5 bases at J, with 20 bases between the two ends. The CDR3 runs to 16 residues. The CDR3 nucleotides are TGTGCCAGCAGTTCCACTAGGACGTCGGAACACGAGACCCAGTACTTC. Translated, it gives CASSSTRTSEHETQYF.